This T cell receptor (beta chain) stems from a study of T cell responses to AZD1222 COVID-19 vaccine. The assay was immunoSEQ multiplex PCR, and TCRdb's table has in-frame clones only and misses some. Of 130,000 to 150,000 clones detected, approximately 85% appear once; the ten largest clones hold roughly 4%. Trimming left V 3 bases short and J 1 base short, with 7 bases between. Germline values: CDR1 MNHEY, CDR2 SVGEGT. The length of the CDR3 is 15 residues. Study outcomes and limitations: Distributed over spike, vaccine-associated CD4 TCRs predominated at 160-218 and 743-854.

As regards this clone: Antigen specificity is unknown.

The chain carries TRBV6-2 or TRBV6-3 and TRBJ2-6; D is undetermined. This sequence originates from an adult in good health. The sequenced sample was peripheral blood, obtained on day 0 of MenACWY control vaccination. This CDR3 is CASSYGRSGANVLTF. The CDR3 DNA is TGTGCCAGCAGTTATGGTAGGTCTGGGGCCAACGTCCTGACTTTC.